This TCR beta chain was captured by sequencing in a study of tumor-infiltrating lymphocytes in oesophageal squamous cell carcinoma. Each CDR3 protein is one row after TCRdb ran MiXCR on the PCR reads. The sample lists 15,000 to 20,000 distinct CDR3 sequences; roughly 40% were seen once. This clonotype is a singleton in its sample. Sequencing used normal esophageal tissue next to the tumor. The TCR comes from a female donor with esophageal squamous cell carcinoma.

The CDR3 region has the DNA TGTGCCAGCAGCCAGACTAGCGGGCCCTACGAGCAGTACTTC. This encodes CASSQTSGPYEQYF. This sequence joins TRBV7-2 and TRBJ2-3; TRBD2 matches at 10 bases. The DNA end lines up better with TRBJ2-7; the J call may be wrong. This CDR3 has 14 amino acids. The germline V gene has CDR1 SGHTA and CDR2 FQGNSA.